This TCR beta chain was sequenced for a study of T cell responses to AZD1222 COVID-19 vaccine. The method was immunoSEQ multiplex PCR; TCRdb's version includes in-frame clones alone and lacks a portion of them. There are 150,000 to 200,000 clones in the sample; more than 70% occur only once, and 25% to 30% lies in the top ten. Study-level points and caveats: Breadth and depth of Spike-specific TCRs rose after two AZD1222 doses.

Remarks on this clone: The antigen is undetermined.

Germline V gene data show CDR1 as SGHTA and CDR2 as FQGNSA. This CDR3 region has 11 residues. Trimming left V 1 base short and J 6 bases short, with 4 bases between. The TCR originated in an adult who received the AZD1222 COVID-19 vaccine. The chain carries TRBV7-2 and TRBJ2-7; no clear D gene. Sample: peripheral blood, taken 28 days after the second AZD1222 dose. The CDR3 DNA follows: TGTGCCAGCAGCTTAGGCACCGAGCAGTACTTC. Translation gives CASSLGTEQYF.